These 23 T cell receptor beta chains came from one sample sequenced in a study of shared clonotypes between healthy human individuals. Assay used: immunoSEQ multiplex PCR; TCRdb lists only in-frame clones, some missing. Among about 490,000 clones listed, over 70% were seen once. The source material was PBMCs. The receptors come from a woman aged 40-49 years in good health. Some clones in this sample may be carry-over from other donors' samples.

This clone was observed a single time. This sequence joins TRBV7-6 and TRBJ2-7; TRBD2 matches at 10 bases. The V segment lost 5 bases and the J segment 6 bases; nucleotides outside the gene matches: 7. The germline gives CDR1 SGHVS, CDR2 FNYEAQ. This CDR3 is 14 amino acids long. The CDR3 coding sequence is TGTGCCAGCAGCCATGCTAGCGGGAGAGGCGAGCAGTACTTC. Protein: CASSHASGRGEQYF.

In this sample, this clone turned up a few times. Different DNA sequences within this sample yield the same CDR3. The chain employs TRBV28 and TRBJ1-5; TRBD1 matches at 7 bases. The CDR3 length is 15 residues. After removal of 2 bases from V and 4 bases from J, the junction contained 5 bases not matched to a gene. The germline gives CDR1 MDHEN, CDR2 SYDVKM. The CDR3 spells CASSLGVRGNQPQHF. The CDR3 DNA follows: TGTGCCAGCAGTTTAGGGGTCAGGGGGAATCAGCCCCAGCATTTT.

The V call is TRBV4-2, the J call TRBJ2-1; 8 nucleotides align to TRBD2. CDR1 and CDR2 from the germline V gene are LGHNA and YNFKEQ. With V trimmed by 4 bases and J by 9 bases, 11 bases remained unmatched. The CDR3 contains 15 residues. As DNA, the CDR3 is TGTGCCAGCAGCCCCGGTAGCGGGGCCCCCGGTGAGCAGTTCTTC. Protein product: CASSPGSGAPGEQFF.

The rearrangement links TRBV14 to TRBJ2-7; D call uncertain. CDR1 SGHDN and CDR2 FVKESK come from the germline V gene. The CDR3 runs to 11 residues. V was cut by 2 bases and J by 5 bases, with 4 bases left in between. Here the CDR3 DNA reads TGTGCCAGCAGCCAACACCACGAGCAGTACTTC. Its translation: CASSQHHEQYF.

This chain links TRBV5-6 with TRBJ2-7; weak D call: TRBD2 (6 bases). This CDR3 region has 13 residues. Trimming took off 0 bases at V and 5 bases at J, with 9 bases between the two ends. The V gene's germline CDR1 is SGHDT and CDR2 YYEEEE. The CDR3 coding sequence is TGTGCCAGCAGCTTGGCCGGAGGGGACGAGCAGTACTTC. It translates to CASSLAGGDEQYF.

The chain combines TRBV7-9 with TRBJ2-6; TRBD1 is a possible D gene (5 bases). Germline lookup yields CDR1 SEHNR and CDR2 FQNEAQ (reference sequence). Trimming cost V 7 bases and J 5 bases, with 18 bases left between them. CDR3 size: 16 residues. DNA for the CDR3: TGTGCCAGCACCAAACAGGCCGCTCGGCGGGCCAACGTCCTGACTTTC. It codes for CASTKQAARRANVLTF.

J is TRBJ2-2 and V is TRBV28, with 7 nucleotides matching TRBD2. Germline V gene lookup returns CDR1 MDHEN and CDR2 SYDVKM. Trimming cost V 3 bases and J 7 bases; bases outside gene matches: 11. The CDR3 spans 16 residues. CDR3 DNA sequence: TGTGCCAGCAGTTTGCGCTTTGGCGGGAGACACGGGGAGCTGTTTTTT. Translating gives CASSLRFGGRHGELFF.

CDR3 coding DNA: TGCGCCAGCAGCCCCCGGGACGGAGCCTACAATGAGCAGTTCTTC. As protein: CASSPRDGAYNEQFF. The chain uses TRBV4-3 and TRBJ2-1; D is possibly TRBD1 or TRBD2 (5 bases each). Trimming stripped 4 bases from V and 2 bases from J, with 12 bases between. The CDR3 spans 15 residues. Germline CDR1 reads LGHNA; CDR2 reads YSLEER.

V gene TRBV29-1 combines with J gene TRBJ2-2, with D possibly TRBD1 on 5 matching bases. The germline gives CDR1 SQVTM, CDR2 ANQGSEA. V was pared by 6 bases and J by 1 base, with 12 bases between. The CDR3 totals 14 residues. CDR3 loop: CSVNVDRNTGELFF. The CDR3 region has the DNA TGCAGCGTCAACGTTGACAGGAACACCGGGGAGCTGTTTTTT.

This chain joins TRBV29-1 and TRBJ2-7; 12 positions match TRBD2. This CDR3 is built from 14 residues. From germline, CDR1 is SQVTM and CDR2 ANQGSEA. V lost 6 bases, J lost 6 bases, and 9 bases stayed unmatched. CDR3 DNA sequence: TGCAGCGTCGCCGGACTAGCGGGACGTATCGAGCAGTACTTC. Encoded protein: CSVAGLAGRIEQYF.

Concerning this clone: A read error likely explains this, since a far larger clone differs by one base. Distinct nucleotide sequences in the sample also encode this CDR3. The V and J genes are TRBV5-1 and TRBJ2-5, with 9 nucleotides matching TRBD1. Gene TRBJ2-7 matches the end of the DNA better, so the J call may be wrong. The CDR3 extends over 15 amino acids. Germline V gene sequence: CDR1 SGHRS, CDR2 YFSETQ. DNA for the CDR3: TGCGCAAGCAGCCGAGGGACAGGGAATAGCGACGAGCAGTACTTC. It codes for CASSRGTGNSDEQYF.

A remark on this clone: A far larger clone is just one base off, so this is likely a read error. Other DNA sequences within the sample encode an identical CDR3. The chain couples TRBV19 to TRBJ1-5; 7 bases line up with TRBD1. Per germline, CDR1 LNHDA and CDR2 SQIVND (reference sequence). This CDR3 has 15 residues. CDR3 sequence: CASSPIRDSNQPQHF. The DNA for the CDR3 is TGTGCCAGTAGTCCAATCCGGGACAGCAATCAACCCCAGCATTTT. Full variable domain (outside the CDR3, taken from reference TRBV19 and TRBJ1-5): DGGITQSPKYLFRKEGQNVTLSCEQNLNHDAMYWYRQDPGQGLRLIYYSQIVNDFQKGDIAEGYSVSREKKESFPLTVTSAQKNPTAFYLCASSPIRDSNQPQHFGDGTRLSIL.

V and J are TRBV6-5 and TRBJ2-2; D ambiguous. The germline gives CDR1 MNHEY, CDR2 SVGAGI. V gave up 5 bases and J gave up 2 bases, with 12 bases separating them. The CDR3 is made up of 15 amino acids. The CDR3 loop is CASSPWTANTGELFF. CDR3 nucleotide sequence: TGTGCCAGCAGTCCTTGGACGGCAAACACCGGGGAGCTGTTTTTT.

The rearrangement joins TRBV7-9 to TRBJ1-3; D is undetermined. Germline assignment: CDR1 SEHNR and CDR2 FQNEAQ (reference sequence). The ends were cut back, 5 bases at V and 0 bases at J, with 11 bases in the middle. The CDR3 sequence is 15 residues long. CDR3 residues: CASSPIILSGNTIYF. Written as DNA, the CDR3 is TGTGCCAGCAGCCCGATCATCCTCTCTGGAAACACCATATATTTT.

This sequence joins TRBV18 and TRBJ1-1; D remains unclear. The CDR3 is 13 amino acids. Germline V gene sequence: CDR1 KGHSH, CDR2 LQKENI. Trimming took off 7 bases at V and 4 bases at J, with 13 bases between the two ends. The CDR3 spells CASFPGAGTEAFF. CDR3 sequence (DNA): TGTGCCAGCTTCCCGGGAGCCGGCACTGAAGCTTTCTTT.

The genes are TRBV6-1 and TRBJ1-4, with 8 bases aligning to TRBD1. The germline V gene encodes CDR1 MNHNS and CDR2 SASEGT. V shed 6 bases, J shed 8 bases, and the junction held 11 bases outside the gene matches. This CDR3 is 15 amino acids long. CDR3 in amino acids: CASRATGGVGEKLFF. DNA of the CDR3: TGTGCCAGCAGAGCCACAGGGGGAGTTGGAGAAAAACTGTTTTTT.

The CDR3 DNA reads TGTGCCAGCAGCTTAGGGCGTCGGGTCGGAGAAGCTTTCTTT. Its translation: CASSLGRRVGEAFF. The chain joins TRBV7-2 to TRBJ1-1; D is unresolved. The CDR3 loop spans 14 amino acids. The V gene's germline CDR1 is SGHTA and CDR2 FQGNSA. V dropped 1 base and J dropped 8 bases, with 14 bases sitting between them.

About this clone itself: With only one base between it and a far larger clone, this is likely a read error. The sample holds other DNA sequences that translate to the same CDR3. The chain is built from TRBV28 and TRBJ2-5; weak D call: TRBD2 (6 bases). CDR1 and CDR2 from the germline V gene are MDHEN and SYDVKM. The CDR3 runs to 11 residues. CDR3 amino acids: CASSLFREQYF. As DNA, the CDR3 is TGTGCAAGCAGTTTATTCCGGGAGCAGTACTTC.

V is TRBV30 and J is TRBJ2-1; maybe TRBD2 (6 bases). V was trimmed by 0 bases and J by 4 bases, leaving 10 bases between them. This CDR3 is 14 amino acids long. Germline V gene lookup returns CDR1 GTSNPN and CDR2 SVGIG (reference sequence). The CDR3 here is CAWSVGDSYNEQFF. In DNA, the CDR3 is TGTGCCTGGAGTGTGGGGGACTCTTACAATGAGCAGTTCTTC.

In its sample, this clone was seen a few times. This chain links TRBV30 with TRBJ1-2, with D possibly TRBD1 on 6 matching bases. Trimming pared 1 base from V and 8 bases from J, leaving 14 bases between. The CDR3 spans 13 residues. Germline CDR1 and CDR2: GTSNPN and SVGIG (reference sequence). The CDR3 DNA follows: TGTGCCTGGAGTGCCCCAGGACAGACCGGCTACACCTTC. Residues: CAWSAPGQTGYTF.

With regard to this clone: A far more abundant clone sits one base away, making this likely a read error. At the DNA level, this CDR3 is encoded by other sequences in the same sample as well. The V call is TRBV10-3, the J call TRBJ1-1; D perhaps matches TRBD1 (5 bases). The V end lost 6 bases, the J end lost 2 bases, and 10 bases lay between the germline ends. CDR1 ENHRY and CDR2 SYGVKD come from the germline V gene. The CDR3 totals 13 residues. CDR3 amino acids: CAISRDPNTEAFF. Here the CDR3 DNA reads TGTGCCATCAGCAGGGACCCTAACACTGAAGCTTTCTTT.

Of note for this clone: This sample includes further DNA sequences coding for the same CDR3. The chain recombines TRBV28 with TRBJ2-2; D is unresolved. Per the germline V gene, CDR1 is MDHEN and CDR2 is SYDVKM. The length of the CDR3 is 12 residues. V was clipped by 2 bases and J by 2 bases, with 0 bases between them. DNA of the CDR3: TGTGCCAGCAGTTTAAACACCGGGGAGCTGTTTTTT. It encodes CASSLNTGELFF.

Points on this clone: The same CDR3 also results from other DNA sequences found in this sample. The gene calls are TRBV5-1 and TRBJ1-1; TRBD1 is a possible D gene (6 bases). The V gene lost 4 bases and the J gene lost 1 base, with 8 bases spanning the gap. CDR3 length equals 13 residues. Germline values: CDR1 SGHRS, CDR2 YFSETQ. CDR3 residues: CASSRQENTEAFF. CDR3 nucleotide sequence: TGCGCCAGCAGCCGACAGGAGAACACTGAAGCTTTCTTT.